The 27 T cell receptor beta chains reported below all come from one sample, sequenced in a study of blood T cell repertoires in COVID-19. This table comes from immunoSEQ multiplex PCR, and its TCRdb copy is limited to in-frame clones, with some not included. Seen here are 20,000 to 25,000 clones, 73% observed once, and the top ten hold around 20%. Sample: peripheral blood. The receptors were gathered from a human donor in a cohort sampled during active or convalescent COVID-19.

This rearrangement joins TRBV5-6 to TRBJ2-7, with 8 bases identical to TRBD1. With 3 bases clipped from V and 4 bases from J, the junction kept 6 bases outside the gene matches. Germline-derived CDR1 and CDR2 are SGHDT and YYEEEE. The CDR3 sequence is 14 residues long. The CDR3 reads CASSSPGQDYEQYV. In DNA form, the CDR3 reads TGTGCCAGCAGCTCGCCGGGACAGGATTACGAGCAGTACGTC.

CDR3 sequence (DNA): TGTGCCAGCAGCTCGGACCAGCGGTCAGATACGCAGTATTTT. This sequence encodes CASSSDQRSDTQYF. This chain uses TRBV7-3 with TRBJ2-3; D is perhaps TRBD2 (5 bases). Trimming pared 4 bases from V and 4 bases from J, leaving 12 bases between. The germline V gene has CDR1 SGHTA and CDR2 FQGTGA. The CDR3 has 14 amino acids.

The rearrangement joins TRBV6-1 to TRBJ2-3; 10 bases are a match to TRBD1. From germline, CDR1 is MNHNS and CDR2 SASEGT. Germline trimming cut 5 bases from V and 3 bases from J; bases unmatched to any gene: 5. This CDR3 is 15 amino acids long. CDR3 coding DNA: TGTGCCAGCAGTTCGGGACAGGGGTTAACAGATACGCAGTATTTT. It translates to CASSSGQGLTDTQYF.

The CDR3 sequence: CASKQPSSYGYTF. CDR3 nucleotide sequence: TGCGCCAGCAAACAGCCCTCAAGCTATGGCTACACCTTC. J is TRBJ1-2 and V is TRBV10-2; D is undetermined. The CDR3 is 13 residues long. The germline CDR1 and CDR2 sequences are WSHSY and SAAADI. V was pared by 7 bases and J by 4 bases, with 13 bases between.

In nucleotides, the CDR3 is TGTGCCAGTAGTTTGCAGGGGTATGAGAATTCACCCCTCCACTTT. Amino acids: CASSLQGYENSPLHF. The J gene is TRBJ1-6, the V gene TRBV19; TRBD1 might be the D (6 bases). The CDR3 has 15 residues. The V end was cut by 5 bases, the J end by 7 bases, with 15 bases between. Per the germline V gene, CDR1 is LNHDA and CDR2 is SQIVND (reference sequence).

V usage is TRBV5-1 and J usage is TRBJ2-6; 8 bases match TRBD1. The length of the CDR3 is 15 residues. The junction had 5 bases not matched to a gene; V was cut back by 5 bases and J by 4 bases. Per the germline V gene, CDR1 is SGHRS and CDR2 is YFSETQ. The CDR3 sequence is CASRLQGAGANVLTF. CDR3 bases: TGCGCCAGCAGACTTCAGGGGGCAGGGGCCAACGTCCTGACTTTC.

This clone has just a few counts. The rearrangement joins TRBV30 to TRBJ2-1, with TRBD2 matching 12 bases. J was trimmed by 8 bases and V by 0 bases; bases with no gene match: 5. This CDR3 spans 15 amino acids. CDR1 and CDR2 from the germline V gene are GTSNPN and SVGIG (reference sequence). The CDR3 region has the DNA TGTGCCTGGAGTGTGGGGACTAGCGGGCGCGATGAGCAGTTCTTC. This encodes CAWSVGTSGRDEQFF. Complete variable domain (other parts from reference TRBV30 and TRBJ2-1): SQTIHQWPATLVQPVGSPLSLECTVEGTSNPNLYWYRQAAGRGLQLLFYSVGIGQISSEVPQNLSASRPQDRQFILSSKKLLLSDSGFYLCAWSVGTSGRDEQFFGPGTRLTVL.

This clone was observed a few times. This rearrangement joins TRBV30 to TRBJ1-6; D is unresolved. The V end was cut by 4 bases, the J end by 0 bases, with 7 bases between. Germline assignment: CDR1 GTSNPN and CDR2 SVGIG (reference sequence). The CDR3 consists of 14 residues. CDR3 in DNA: TGTGCCTGGAAAGTCAGCTCCTATAATTCACCCCTCCACTTT. The encoded protein is CAWKVSSYNSPLHF.

Here the CDR3 reads CASSYSVLAGAHEQYV. DNA of the CDR3: TGTGCCAGCAGTTACTCGGTGCTAGCGGGGGCCCACGAGCAGTACGTC. The chain is built from TRBV6-6 and TRBJ2-7, with 10 bases identical to TRBD2. Germline V gene data show CDR1 as MNHNY and CDR2 as SVGAGI (reference sequence). V was clipped by 0 bases and J by 5 bases; unmatched bases: 7. The CDR3 runs 16 residues.

The chain employs TRBV4-3 and TRBJ2-1, with a possible D match to TRBD2 (6 bases). The germline gives CDR1 LGHNA, CDR2 YSLEER. The CDR3 loop spans 13 amino acids. Trimming took 2 bases from V and 9 from J, leaving 11 bases between them. The CDR3 reads CASSQPGGAEQFF. The DNA for the CDR3 is TGCGCCAGCAGCCAACCCGGGGGAGCTGAGCAGTTCTTC.

The chain employs TRBV11-2 and TRBJ2-5, with 8 positions matching TRBD2. Germline CDR1 is SGHAT and CDR2 is FQNNGV. The ends lost 3 bases at V and 4 bases at J; junction bases unmatched: 4. The CDR3 spans 14 residues. The CDR3 is CASSFLGTRETQYF. The DNA of the CDR3 is TGTGCCAGCAGCTTCCTCGGGACTAGAGAGACCCAGTACTTC.

The CDR3 spells CASSLSGGREQYF. DNA of the CDR3: TGTGCCAGCAGCCTAAGCGGGGGGCGTGAGCAGTACTTC. This chain connects TRBV12-3 or TRBV12-4 to TRBJ2-7, with 9 bases aligning to TRBD2. This CDR3 region has 13 residues. J gave up 7 bases and V 6 bases, and 7 bases lay outside the gene matches.

V is TRBV3-1 (or the pseudogene TRBV3-2) and J is TRBJ2-1, with 8 bases fitting TRBD1. V gave up 4 bases and J gave up 9 bases; unmatched junction bases: 17. CDR1 and CDR2 (germline): LGHDT, YNNKEL (reference sequence). This CDR3 has 17 residues. CDR3 in amino acids: CASSPPKAGQGKGEQFF. The DNA of the CDR3 is TGTGCCAGCAGCCCACCCAAAGCAGGACAGGGTAAGGGTGAGCAGTTCTTC.

The rearrangement links TRBV13 to TRBJ2-7, with 8 bases lining up with TRBD2. This CDR3 has 17 residues. The V gene end was trimmed by 5 bases and the J gene end by 1 base; junction bases not matched to a gene: 13. Germline CDR1 is PRHDT and CDR2 is FYEKMQ (reference sequence). The DNA for the CDR3 is TGTGCCAGCAGCGCTCCCGTTGGACTAGCATTGTCCTACGAGCAGTACTTC. Its protein is CASSAPVGLALSYEQYF.

This chain connects TRBV9 to TRBJ2-5; 8 bases line up with TRBD2. CDR3 size: 16 residues. Germline assignment: CDR1 SGDLS and CDR2 YYNGEE. The ends lost 0 bases at V and 4 bases at J; junction bases unmatched: 8. CDR3 residues: CASSVGGLGVRETQYF. Here the CDR3 DNA reads TGTGCCAGCAGCGTAGGGGGACTAGGTGTCAGAGAGACCCAGTACTTC.

V usage is TRBV5-1 and J usage is TRBJ2-5; TRBD1 agrees at 7 bases. The length of the CDR3 is 14 residues. The germline V gene encodes CDR1 SGHRS and CDR2 YFSETQ. Losses at the gene ends were 3 bases for V and 4 bases for J; bases not matched to a gene: 6. CDR3 sequence: CASSSDRVRETQYF. The DNA for the CDR3 is TGCGCCAGCAGCTCTGACAGGGTTCGAGAGACCCAGTACTTC.

This rearrangement joins TRBV30 to TRBJ2-5, with 9 nucleotides matching TRBD1. With V trimmed by 3 bases and J by 3 bases, 2 bases remained unmatched. The germline CDR1 and CDR2 sequences are GTSNPN and SVGIG (reference sequence). The CDR3 spans 13 residues. For the CDR3, the DNA is TGTGCCTGGAGGGGGACAGGGAAAGAGACCCAGTACTTC. Protein: CAWRGTGKETQYF. The entire variable domain, with the rest obtained from reference TRBV30 and TRBJ2-5, is as follows: SQTIHQWPATLVQPVGSPLSLECTVEGTSNPNLYWYRQAAGRGLQLLFYSVGIGQISSEVPQNLSASRPQDRQFILSSKKLLLSDSGFYLCAWRGTGKETQYFGPGTRLLVL.

This clone was seen once. The chain combines TRBV6-5 with TRBJ2-5, with D unclear. Trimming took 3 bases from V and 4 from J, leaving 18 bases between them. The CDR3 has 16 residues. Germline V CDR1 and CDR2: MNHEY, SVGAGI. CDR3 protein: CASSYTFAQKRETQYF. The CDR3 bases are TGTGCCAGCAGTTATACGTTTGCCCAAAAGCGAGAGACCCAGTACTTC.

This clone appeared once. The CDR3 sequence is CAISQTSGISQYF. DNA of the CDR3: TGTGCCATCAGCCAGACTAGCGGAATTTCGCAGTACTTC. V is TRBV10-3 and J is TRBJ2-7; 9 bases are shared with TRBD2. After removal of 6 bases from V and 9 bases from J, the junction contained 9 bases not matched to a gene. CDR1 ENHRY and CDR2 SYGVKD come from the germline V gene. This CDR3 comprises 13 residues.

The chain links TRBV6-1 to TRBJ2-3; 9 bases are a match to TRBD2. The CDR3 has 17 residues. The germline V gene encodes CDR1 MNHNS and CDR2 SASEGT. The junction had 10 bases not matched to a gene; V was cut back by 1 base and J by 5 bases. The CDR3 loop is CASSEEGLASGVDTQYF. In DNA, the CDR3 is TGTGCCAGCAGTGAAGAGGGGCTAGCTAGCGGGGTAGATACGCAGTATTTT.

The table lists this clone with a few counts. V gene TRBV6-5 combines with J gene TRBJ1-2; TRBD1 is a possible D gene (5 bases). This CDR3 is 14 amino acids long. Germline lookup yields CDR1 MNHEY and CDR2 SVGAGI. With 0 bases removed from V and 4 bases from J, the gap between germline ends came to 9 bases. CDR3 sequence: CASSYSPGLYGYTF. Here the CDR3 DNA reads TGTGCCAGCAGTTACTCGCCAGGGCTCTATGGCTACACCTTC.

This chain connects TRBV6-5 to TRBJ1-1; D is undetermined. Germline-derived CDR1 and CDR2 are MNHEY and SVGAGI. The CDR3 sequence is 15 residues long. Trimming pared 5 bases from V and 1 base from J, leaving 14 bases between. CDR3 DNA: TGTGCCAGCAGTCAACCAAGTCTAAAGAACACTGAAGCTTTCTTT. Its translation is CASSQPSLKNTEAFF.

This chain links TRBV28 with TRBJ1-5, with 7 bases fitting TRBD1. CDR3 length equals 15 residues. The trim removed 4 bases at V and 3 bases at J, leaving 6 bases unmatched. Germline values: CDR1 MDHEN, CDR2 SYDVKM. The CDR3: CASSSTGWVNQPQHF. In nucleotides, the CDR3 is TGTGCCAGCAGTTCGACAGGGTGGGTCAATCAGCCCCAGCATTTT.

This chain links TRBV6-5 with TRBJ2-4, with 9 nucleotides matching TRBD1. Germline-derived CDR1 and CDR2 are MNHEY and SVGAGI. The CDR3 length is 13 residues. Trimming cost V 6 bases and J 9 bases; bases outside gene matches: 6. The CDR3 sequence: CASSPGQGFIQYF. The CDR3 DNA sequence: TGTGCCAGCAGCCCGGGACAGGGCTTCATTCAGTACTTC.

The chain uses TRBV7-8 and TRBJ1-6, with D possibly matching TRBD1 (5 bases). Trimming stripped 5 bases from V and 10 bases from J, with 21 bases between. Germline CDR1 and CDR2: SGHVS and FQNEAQ. This CDR3 is 16 amino acids long. The CDR3 region is CASSPEGRAPGSPLHF. The DNA for the CDR3 is TGTGCCAGCAGCCCTGAGGGGAGGGCTCCAGGGTCACCCCTCCACTTT.

The CDR3 sequence is CASSVGTPYWQFF. In nucleotides, the CDR3 is TGTGCCAGCAGCGTCGGGACTCCATATTGGCAGTTCTTC. The chain recombines TRBV6-2 or TRBV6-3 with TRBJ2-1, with D possibly being TRBD2 (6 bases). Trimming removed 6 bases from V and 12 bases from J, with 18 bases in between. This CDR3 is 13 amino acids long. CDR1 is MNHEY, CDR2 SVGEGT, per germline.

This clone was seen a handful of times. The chain couples TRBV27 to TRBJ2-3; TRBD2 matches 7 bases. The CDR3 runs 14 residues. V trimming: 3 bases; J trimming: 8 bases; junction bases outside the gene matches: 8. CDR1 is MNHEY, CDR2 SMNVEV, per germline (reference sequence). The CDR3 is CASSLLTGGATQYF. CDR3 nucleotides: TGTGCCAGCAGTTTGCTAACGGGAGGAGCTACGCAGTATTTT.